Listed below are T cell receptor beta chains from one sample, sequenced in a study of sequential checkpoint blockade in melanoma. Only in-frame clones appear in the TCRdb table, and some are missing; sequencing was by immunoSEQ multiplex PCR. Found here are 4,000 or so clones, just under 20% of them singletons; the top ten hold about 24%. The sequencing here drew on tumor tissue (inferred from file names), taken from a patient given nivolumab and ipilimumab in sequence. These receptors all stem from a human donor with melanoma. Each CDR3 is given with its conserved first and last residue. D genes are given only for firm matches. Clone size is stated in some rows and not others, as once, few, many or a class when expanded.

.,TRBJ1-4,TRBV28,13,few,CASTFSTNEKLFF,TGTGCCAGCACCTTTTCAACTAATGAAAAACTGTTTTTT
TRBD1,TRBJ2-7,TRBV19,15,once,CASSTRDSGSYEQYF,TGTGCCAGTAGTACCCGGGACAGTGGGTCCTACGAGCAGTACTTC
.,TRBJ2-1,TRBV28,14,few,CASSLTLRGYEQFF,TGTGCCAGCAGTTTAACGTTGAGGGGTTATGAGCAGTTCTTC
.,TRBJ1-1,TRBV19,14,few,CASSPTLMNTEAFF,TGTGCCAGTAGCCCGACACTGATGAACACTGAAGCTTTCTTT
TRBD1,TRBJ1-4,TRBV30,14,.,CAWSEGQPGEKLFF,TGTGCCTGGAGTGAGGGACAGCCCGGTGAAAAACTGTTTTTT
TRBD1,TRBJ2-7,TRBV11-3,15,many,CASSPPGQGSREQYF,TGTGCCAGCAGCCCACCGGGACAGGGCTCGAGGGAGCAGTACTTC
.,TRBJ2-1,TRBV5-1,17,few,CASSLGAGAGWLNEQFF,TGCGCCAGCAGCTTGGGGGCTGGGGCGGGATGGTTGAATGAGCAGTTCTTC
.,TRBJ2-1,TRBV19,15,.,CASSIGQGSGNEQFF,TGTGCCAGTAGTATCGGGCAGGGGAGTGGCAATGAGCAGTTCTTC
TRBD1,TRBJ2-5,TRBV6-8,14,.,CAISKPGQQETQYF,TGTGCCATCAGTAAACCGGGACAGCAAGAGACCCAGTACTTC
.,TRBJ2-4,TRBV11-3,14,many,CASSLEPAPNIQYF,TGTGCCAGCAGCTTGGAACCAGCCCCCAACATTCAGTACTTC
TRBD1,TRBJ1-2,TRBV6-8,17,.,CASSSRTGIVQNYGYTF,TGTGCCAGCAGTTCCAGGACAGGGATTGTTCAGAACTATGGCTACACCTTC
.,TRBJ2-3,TRBV21-1,17,.,CASSQVKGSGRTDTQYF,TGTGCCAGCAGCCAAGTCAAGGGCAGCGGACGCACAGATACGCAGTATTTT
.,TRBJ2-6,TRBV7-6,16,few,CASSLVGVSGANVLTF,TGTGCCAGCAGCTTGGTGGGGGTCTCTGGGGCCAACGTCCTGACTTTC
.,TRBJ2-5,TRBV9,15,medium-sized,CASSFRGLVGETQYF,TGTGCCAGCAGCTTCCGGGGGCTAGTTGGGGAGACCCAGTACTTC
.,TRBJ1-5,TRBV19,14,.,CASSIEGFNQPQHF,TGTGCCAGTAGTATCGAGGGTTTCAATCAGCCCCAGCATTTT
.,TRBJ1-1,TRBV7-4,13,.,CASSLMLNTEAFF,TGTGCCAGCAGCTTAATGCTTAACACTGAAGCTTTCTTT
TRBD2,TRBJ2-1,TRBV7-6,19,many,CASSERALWTSGVWNEQFF,TGTGCCAGCAGCGAAAGGGCCCTTTGGACTAGCGGGGTTTGGAATGAGCAGTTCTTC
.,TRBJ2-1,TRBV29-1,14,.,CSVEGMGSYNEQFF,TGCAGCGTTGAGGGGATGGGTTCCTACAATGAGCAGTTCTTC
.,TRBJ1-5,TRBV11-3,15,many,CASSLGQGGNQPQHF,TGTGCCAGCAGCTTGGGACAAGGAGGCAATCAGCCCCAGCATTTT